These 26 T cell receptor beta chains originate from one sample sequenced in a study of blood T cell repertoires in COVID-19. TCRdb's table, derived via immunoSEQ multiplex PCR, lists solely in-frame clones and lacks some. The repertoire has under 75,000 clones, around 90% of them found once; the top ten carry about an eighth. The sequenced sample consisted of peripheral blood. The receptors derive from a man aged 60 to 69 with active COVID-19.

The table lists this clone with a count of one. The V call is TRBV11-2, the J call TRBJ2-6; maybe TRBD2 (5 bases). This CDR3 is built from 17 residues. V was clipped by 3 bases and J by 1 base, with 13 bases between them. Germline CDR1 and CDR2: SGHAT and FQNNGV. CDR3 sequence reads: CASSFSSRLSGANVLTF. CDR3 nucleotide sequence: TGTGCCAGCAGCTTCAGTTCTAGACTATCTGGGGCCAACGTCCTGACTTTC.

This chain uses TRBV7-3 with TRBJ2-2; a possible D gene is TRBD2 (6 bases). The CDR3 runs 17 residues. Germline CDR1 and CDR2: SGHTA and FQGTGA. Trimming removed 2 bases from V and 4 bases from J, with 17 bases in between. CDR3 nucleotide sequence: TGTGCCAGCAGCTTAGGTGGCGGGGCCACGGGCACCGGGGAGCTGTTTTTT. The encoded protein is CASSLGGGATGTGELFF.

This sequence joins TRBV5-4 and TRBJ2-2; no clear D. Trimming left V 4 bases short and J 2 bases short, with 9 bases between. Germline-derived CDR1 and CDR2 are SGHNT and YYREEE (reference sequence). This CDR3 comprises 14 residues. The CDR3 sequence is CASSVLPNTGELFF. The CDR3 DNA reads as TGTGCCAGCAGCGTCCTACCAAACACCGGGGAGCTGTTTTTT.

CDR3 region: CASSTRFRYSNQPQHF. For the CDR3, the DNA is TGTGCCAGCAGCACGAGGTTTAGGTATAGCAATCAGCCCCAGCATTTT. V gene TRBV6-2 or TRBV6-3 combines with J gene TRBJ1-5; D is unclear. Germline V CDR1 and CDR2: MNHEY, SVGEGT. V lost 6 bases and J 0 bases, leaving 15 bases between the germline ends. This CDR3 region has 16 residues.

The V call is TRBV19, the J call TRBJ1-5; D not certain. CDR1 and CDR2 (germline): LNHDA, SQIVND (reference sequence). The CDR3 totals 14 residues. V was shortened by 5 bases and J by 3 bases, with 11 bases between the two germline ends. The CDR3, as DNA: TGTGCCAGTAGTTCGCGGGTGATCAATCAGCCCCAGCATTTT. Translated, it gives CASSSRVINQPQHF. The complete variable domain, with remaining parts taken from reference TRBV19 and TRBJ1-5, reads DGGITQSPKYLFRKEGQNVTLSCEQNLNHDAMYWYRQDPGQGLRLIYYSQIVNDFQKGDIAEGYSVSREKKESFPLTVTSAQKNPTAFYLCASSSRVINQPQHFGDGTRLSIL.

The chain employs TRBV6-5 and TRBJ2-2; 7 nucleotides agree with TRBD1. Germline CDR1 MNHEY, CDR2 SVGAGI. J gave up 8 bases and V 10 bases, and 7 bases lay outside the gene matches. This CDR3 region has 12 residues. In nucleotides, the CDR3 is TGTGCCAAATCAGGGGGAGTGGGGGAGCTGTTTTTT. It encodes CAKSGGVGELFF.

The gene calls are TRBV7-9 and TRBJ2-7, with D possibly TRBD1 on 5 matching bases. CDR3 length equals 12 residues. CDR1 is SEHNR and CDR2 is FQNEAQ in the germline V gene (reference sequence). V was trimmed by 5 bases and J by 2 bases, leaving 7 bases between them. The CDR3 spells CASSPGTYEQYF. The CDR3, as DNA: TGTGCCAGCAGCCCAGGGACCTACGAGCAGTACTTC.

The chain uses TRBV10-3 and TRBJ2-3; D unresolved. This CDR3 region has 14 residues. V was cut by 0 bases and J by 2 bases, with 6 bases left in between. Germline V gene lookup returns CDR1 ENHRY and CDR2 SYGVKD. CDR3 sequence (DNA): TGTGCCATCAGTGAGTCGCCTACCACAGATACGCAGTATTTT. As protein: CAISESPTTDTQYF.

V usage is TRBV28 and J usage is TRBJ2-7; 7 bases agree with TRBD1. Germline assignment: CDR1 MDHEN and CDR2 SYDVKM. V shed 5 bases, J shed 2 bases, and the junction held 6 bases outside the gene matches. CDR3 length: 14 residues. CDR3 protein: CASSHYRGPYEQYF. The CDR3 DNA sequence: TGTGCCAGCAGTCACTACAGGGGCCCCTACGAGCAGTACTTC. Full variable domain (missing parts from reference TRBV28 and TRBJ2-7): DVKVTQSSRYLVKRTGEKVFLECVQDMDHENMFWYRQDPGLGLRLIYFSYDVKMKEKGDIPEGYSVSREKKERFSLILESASTNQTSMYLCASSHYRGPYEQYFGPGTRLTVT.

The gene calls are TRBV7-8 and TRBJ2-5; D is perhaps TRBD2 (6 bases). The CDR3 has 11 amino acids. The germline V gene has CDR1 SGHVS and CDR2 FQNEAQ. The germline V and J ends were trimmed by 3 bases and 13 bases, with 12 bases remaining between them. The CDR3: CASSLGGGSYF. In nucleotides, the CDR3 is TGTGCCAGCAGCTTGGGGGGAGGATCGTACTTC.

The chain has TRBV5-1 and TRBJ1-1; D perhaps matches TRBD1 (5 bases). The CDR3 covers 14 residues. V was clipped by 0 bases and J by 1 base, with 7 bases between them. Germline loops: CDR1 SGHRS, CDR2 YFSETQ. CDR3 sequence: CASSLDRPNTEAFF. As DNA, the CDR3 is TGCGCCAGCAGCTTGGACAGGCCGAACACTGAAGCTTTCTTT.

The CDR3 DNA follows: TGTGCCAGCACCGTTACCCGACTGAGGGACAGGGGATTACAAGCTTTCTTT. Translation gives CASTVTRLRDRGLQAFF. The chain recombines TRBV28 with TRBJ1-1; 10 nucleotides align to TRBD1. Germline trimming cut 7 bases from V and 9 bases from J; bases unmatched to any gene: 20. The germline CDR1 and CDR2 sequences are MDHEN and SYDVKM. The CDR3 consists of 17 residues.

This chain's CDR3 is CASTPSDRGPVEQYF. The CDR3 DNA follows: TGTGCCAGCACCCCCTCCGACAGGGGGCCGGTCGAGCAGTACTTC. The chain couples TRBV25-1 to TRBJ2-7; 10 nucleotides agree with TRBD1. Germline V gives CDR1 MGHDK, CDR2 SYGVNS. The CDR3 is 15 amino acids. V trimming: 7 bases; J trimming: 6 bases; junction bases outside the gene matches: 12.

This clone was observed a handful of times. The rearrangement uses TRBV29-1 and TRBJ2-1, with 11 bases matching TRBD2. Germline V CDR1 and CDR2: SQVTM, ANQGSEA. CDR3 size: 14 residues. After removal of 4 bases from V and 3 bases from J, the junction contained 2 bases not matched to a gene. This chain's CDR3 is CSVAGLAVYNEQFF. The CDR3 DNA follows: TGCAGCGTTGCGGGACTAGCGGTCTACAATGAGCAGTTCTTC.

The CDR3 DNA sequence: TGCGCCAGCAGCTGGACGGGACAGGGGATATCCTACGAGCAGTACTTC. Translated: CASSWTGQGISYEQYF. V usage is TRBV5-1 and J usage is TRBJ2-7; 10 bases match TRBD1. Trimming cost V 3 bases and J 1 base; bases outside gene matches: 7. Looked up from germline, CDR1 is SGHRS and CDR2 is YFSETQ. The CDR3 covers 16 residues.

The rearrangement uses TRBV18 and TRBJ1-1; D ambiguous. The V and J ends lost 3 bases and 1 base respectively, with 12 bases between them. The CDR3 contains 15 residues. Germline CDR1 and CDR2: KGHSH and LQKENI. CDR3 region: CASSPRIASNTEAFF. The CDR3 DNA is TGTGCCAGCTCACCCCGGATAGCTTCGAACACTGAAGCTTTCTTT.

This clone was seen more than once but under ten times. The chain is built from TRBV29-1 and TRBJ2-1; maybe TRBD2 (7 bases). Germline CDR1 SQVTM, CDR2 ANQGSEA. The CDR3 is 13 amino acids. Written as DNA, the CDR3 is TGCAGTGCGGGGGTGGTAGGGGGCAATGAGCAGTTCTTC. Translating gives CSAGVVGGNEQFF.

The V call is TRBV11-3, the J call TRBJ2-1; a weak D match, TRBD2 (5 bases). V was trimmed by 3 bases and J by 0 bases, leaving 9 bases between them. The CDR3 length is 15 residues. Germline V gives CDR1 SGHNT, CDR2 YENEEA. The CDR3 DNA follows: TGTGCCAGCAGCTTTAAAGGGAGCTCCTACAATGAGCAGTTCTTC. The encoded protein is CASSFKGSSYNEQFF.

CDR3 loop: CASGLYNEKLFF. The CDR3 nucleotides read TGTGCCAGCGGCTTGTATAATGAAAAACTGTTTTTT. The gene calls are TRBV27 and TRBJ1-4; D is unclear. The ends were cut back, 8 bases at V and 4 bases at J, with 8 bases in the middle. The CDR3 runs 12 residues. CDR1 is MNHEY, CDR2 SMNVEV, per germline (reference sequence).

V and J are TRBV6-6 and TRBJ1-1; 9 bases map to TRBD1. The CDR3 consists of 14 residues. Germline assignment: CDR1 MNHNY and CDR2 SVGAGI (reference sequence). The V gene end was trimmed by 6 bases and the J gene end by 5 bases; junction bases not matched to a gene: 7. For the CDR3, the DNA is TGTGCCAGCAGCCCGGGACAGGGTAGGACTGAAGCTTTCTTT. This translates into CASSPGQGRTEAFF.

This clone has only one observation. V is TRBV7-3 and J is TRBJ2-5; no clear D. Germline CDR1 reads SGHTA; CDR2 reads FQGTGA. The length of the CDR3 is 15 residues. V was pared by 4 bases and J by 5 bases, with 17 bases between. For the CDR3, the DNA is TGTGCCAGCAGCTCCGAGCCGGGTAGCCTGGAGACCCAGTACTTC. Translating it yields CASSSEPGSLETQYF.

J is TRBJ2-5 and V is TRBV19; 7 bases line up with TRBD2. V dropped 7 bases and J dropped 5; count of bases not matched to a gene: 7. The CDR3 length is 13 residues. Germline V gene lookup returns CDR1 LNHDA and CDR2 SQIVND (reference sequence). In DNA form, the CDR3 reads TGTGCCAGTACGGCGGGGGTACGGGAGACCCAGTACTTC. Translating gives CASTAGVRETQYF.

This rearrangement joins TRBV13 to TRBJ1-1, with 8 bases matching TRBD1. Germline V gene data show CDR1 as PRHDT and CDR2 as FYEKMQ (reference sequence). With 4 bases clipped from V and 0 bases from J, the junction kept 10 bases outside the gene matches. The CDR3 runs to 17 residues. The CDR3 coding sequence is TGTGCCAGCAGCTCCGGACAGGGCTTTGGTGTGAACACTGAAGCTTTCTTT. Its translation: CASSSGQGFGVNTEAFF.

The V call is TRBV9, the J call TRBJ2-5; 10 bases align to TRBD1. The CDR3 covers 15 residues. J lost 4 bases, V lost 4 bases, and 7 bases had no gene match. Germline V CDR1 and CDR2: SGDLS, YYNGEE. The CDR3, as DNA: TGTGCCAGCAGCACCTGGGACAGGGGAGCAGAGACCCAGTACTTC. This gives the protein CASSTWDRGAETQYF.

This rearrangement joins TRBV3-1 (or the pseudogene TRBV3-2) to TRBJ1-1, with TRBD1 matching 8 bases. Germline CDR1 LGHDT, CDR2 YNNKEL (reference sequence). This CDR3 contains 14 residues. Losses at the gene ends were 4 bases for V and 5 bases for J; bases not matched to a gene: 6. The CDR3: CASSRQGASTEAFF. CDR3 in DNA: TGTGCCAGCAGCCGCCAGGGGGCGTCAACTGAAGCTTTCTTT.

V usage is TRBV7-9 and J usage is TRBJ2-5; tentatively, D is TRBD1 (6 bases). Trimming removed 11 bases from V and 5 bases from J, with 15 bases in between. Germline CDR1 and CDR2: SEHNR and FQNEAQ (reference sequence). This CDR3 has 12 amino acids. The DNA of the CDR3 is TGTGCCGCCGGACAGAGCTGGGAGACCCAGTACTTC. Encoded protein: CAAGQSWETQYF.